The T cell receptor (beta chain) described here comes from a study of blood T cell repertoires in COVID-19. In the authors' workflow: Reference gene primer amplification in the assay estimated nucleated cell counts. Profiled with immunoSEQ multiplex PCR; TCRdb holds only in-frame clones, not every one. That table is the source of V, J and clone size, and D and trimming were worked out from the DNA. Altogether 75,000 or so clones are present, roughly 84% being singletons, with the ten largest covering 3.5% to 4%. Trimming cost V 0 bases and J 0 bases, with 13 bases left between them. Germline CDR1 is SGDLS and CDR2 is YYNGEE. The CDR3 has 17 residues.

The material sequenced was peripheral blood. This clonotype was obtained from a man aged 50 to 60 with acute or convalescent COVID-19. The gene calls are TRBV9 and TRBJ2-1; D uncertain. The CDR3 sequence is CASSVGGELSSYNEQFF. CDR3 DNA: TGTGCCAGCAGCGTAGGAGGAGAGTTGAGCTCCTACAATGAGCAGTTCTTC. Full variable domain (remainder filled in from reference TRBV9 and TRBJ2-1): DSGVTQTPKHLITATGQRVTLRCSPRSGDLSVYWYQQSLDQGLQFLIQYYNGEERAKGNILERFSAQQFPDLHSELNLSSLELGDSALYFCASSVGGELSSYNEQFFGPGTRLTVL.